This TCR beta chain was captured by sequencing in a study of T cell responses to AZD1222 COVID-19 vaccine. Of note for this clone: As yet, its antigen is unknown.

The study, taken as a whole, reports: Among those given AZD1222, only 5 to 7 were seropositive at baseline. Targeting of unmutated variant regions was reportedly seen in nearly half of spike-specific TCRs. Spike-specific TCR breadth and depth were elevated following two AZD1222 doses. Dominant CD4 TCR responses targeted spike regions 160-218 and 743-854.

The CDR3 covers 16 residues. Only in-frame clones appear in the TCRdb table, and some are missing; sequencing was by immunoSEQ multiplex PCR. The sample has 90,000 to 120,000 clones, around 96% seen once; the top ten hold around 2%. The clonotype originates from an adult in good health. This sequence joins TRBV21-1 and TRBJ2-1; the table's TRBD2 call for D was not verified on the DNA. TRBV21-1 is a recognized pseudogene. The sample consisted of peripheral blood, taken on day 0 of AZD1222 vaccination. The CDR3: CASSSIGVISYNEQFF. Written as DNA, the CDR3 is TGTGCCAGCAGCTCCATCGGGGTGATCTCCTACAATGAGCAGTTCTTC.